This T cell receptor (beta chain) was profiled in a study of control samples from healthy donors and cancer patients. Repertoires were generated with immunoSEQ multiplex PCR, while TCRdb's copy carries only in-frame clones and drops some. The sample carries some 79,000 clones, 87% recorded once. The TCR was taken from a woman in her forties or fifties in good health. The source material was blood.

In nucleotides, the CDR3 is TGTGCCAGCAGCCTTGTGGCCACGAACACCGGGGAGCTGTTTTTT. Protein: CASSLVATNTGELFF. This chain uses TRBV3-1 (or the pseudogene TRBV3-2) with TRBJ2-2, with unresolved D. Germline CDR1 reads LGHDT; CDR2 reads YNNKEL (reference sequence). The CDR3 spans 15 residues. Between the trimmed V and J ends, which lost 4 bases and 0 bases, there was a span of 9 bases.